This T cell receptor (beta chain) is drawn from a study of cytomegalovirus exposure and HLA in healthy donors. General study results and limits: CMV serostatus was the sole immune exposure information available. As a later analysis showed, a missense DCLRE1C variant was linked to trimming of TCR beta V- and J-genes. The analysis excluded some indistinguishable V segments, including TRBV6-2 and TRBV6-3. Sequencing probably produced one cluster of sequence variants that were highly shared.

The CDR3 covers 12 residues. Losses at the gene ends were 6 bases for V and 7 bases for J; bases not matched to a gene: 0. CDR1 and CDR2 from the germline V gene are SEHNR and FQNEAQ (reference sequence). The PCR made use of 60 Vbeta and 13 Jbeta primers. Only in-frame clones appear in the TCRdb table, and some are missing; sequencing was by immunoSEQ multiplex PCR. The listing records 75,000 to 80,000 clones. Comments on this clone: What it binds is not known.

This receptor was obtained from a man in his late teens or twenties in good health and CMV-seropositive. Specimen: PBMCs. The rearrangement uses TRBV7-9 and TRBJ1-6; 7 nucleotides match TRBD1. The CDR3 bases are TGTGCCAGCAGGACAGGGAATTCACCCCTCCACTTT. Residues: CASRTGNSPLHF.